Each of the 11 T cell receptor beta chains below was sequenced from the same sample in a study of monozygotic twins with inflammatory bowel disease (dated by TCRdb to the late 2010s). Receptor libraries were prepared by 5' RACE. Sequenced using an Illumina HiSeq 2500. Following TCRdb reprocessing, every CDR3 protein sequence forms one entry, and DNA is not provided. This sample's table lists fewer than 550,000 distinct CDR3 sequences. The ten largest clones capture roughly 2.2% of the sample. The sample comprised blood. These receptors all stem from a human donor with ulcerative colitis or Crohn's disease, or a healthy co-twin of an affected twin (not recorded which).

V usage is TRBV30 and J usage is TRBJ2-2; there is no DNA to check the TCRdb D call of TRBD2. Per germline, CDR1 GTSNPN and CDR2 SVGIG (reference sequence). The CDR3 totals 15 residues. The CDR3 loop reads CAWSSVAGETGELFF. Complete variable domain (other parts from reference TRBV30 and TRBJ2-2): SQTIHQWPATLVQPVGSPLSLECTVEGTSNPNLYWYRQAAGRGLQLLFYSVGIGQISSEVPQNLSASRPQDRQFILSSKKLLLSDSGFYLCAWSSVAGETGELFFGEGSRLTVL.

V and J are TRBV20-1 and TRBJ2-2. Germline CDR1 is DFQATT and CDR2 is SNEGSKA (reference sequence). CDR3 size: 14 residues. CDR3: CSARHGVNTGELFF.

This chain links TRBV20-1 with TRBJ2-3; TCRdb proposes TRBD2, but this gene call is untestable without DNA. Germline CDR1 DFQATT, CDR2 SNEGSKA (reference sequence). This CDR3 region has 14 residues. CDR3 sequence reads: CSAPRTSGGGTQYF.

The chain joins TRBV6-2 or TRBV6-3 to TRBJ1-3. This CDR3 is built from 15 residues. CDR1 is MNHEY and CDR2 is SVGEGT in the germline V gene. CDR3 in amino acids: CASSSHRSSGNTIYF.

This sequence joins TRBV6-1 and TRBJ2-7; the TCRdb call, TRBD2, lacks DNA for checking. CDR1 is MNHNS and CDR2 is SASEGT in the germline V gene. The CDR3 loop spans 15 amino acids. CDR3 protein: CASSLVAGSLYEQYF.

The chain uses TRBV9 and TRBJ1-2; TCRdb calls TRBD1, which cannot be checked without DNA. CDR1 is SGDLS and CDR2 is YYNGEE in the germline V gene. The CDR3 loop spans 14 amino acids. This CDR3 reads CASSVGGKGYGYTF.

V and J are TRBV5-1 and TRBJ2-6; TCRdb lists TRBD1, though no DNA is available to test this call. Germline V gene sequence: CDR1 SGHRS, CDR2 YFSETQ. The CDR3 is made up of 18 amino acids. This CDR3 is CASSFWGASASGANVLTF. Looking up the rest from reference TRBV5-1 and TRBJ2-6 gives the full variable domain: KAGVTQTPRYLIKTRGQQVTLSCSPISGHRSVSWYQQTPGQGLQFLFEYFSETQRNKGNFPGRFSGRQFSNSRSEMNVSTLELGDSALYLCASSFWGASASGANVLTFGAGSRLTVL.

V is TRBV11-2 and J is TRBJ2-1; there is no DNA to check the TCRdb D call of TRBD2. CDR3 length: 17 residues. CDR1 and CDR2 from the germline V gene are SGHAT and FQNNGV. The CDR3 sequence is CASSLEWLADSYNEQFF.

The CDR3 loop reads CASSLTGGGEKLFF. This chain joins TRBV12-3 or TRBV12-4 and TRBJ1-4; lacking DNA, the TRBD1 call made by TCRdb goes unchecked. This CDR3 has 14 amino acids.

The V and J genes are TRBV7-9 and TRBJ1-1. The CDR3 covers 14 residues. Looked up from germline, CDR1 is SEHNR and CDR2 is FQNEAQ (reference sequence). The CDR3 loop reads CASSAEDLNTEAFF.

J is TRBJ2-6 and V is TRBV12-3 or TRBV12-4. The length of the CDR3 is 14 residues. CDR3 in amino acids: CASRPGSGANVLTF.